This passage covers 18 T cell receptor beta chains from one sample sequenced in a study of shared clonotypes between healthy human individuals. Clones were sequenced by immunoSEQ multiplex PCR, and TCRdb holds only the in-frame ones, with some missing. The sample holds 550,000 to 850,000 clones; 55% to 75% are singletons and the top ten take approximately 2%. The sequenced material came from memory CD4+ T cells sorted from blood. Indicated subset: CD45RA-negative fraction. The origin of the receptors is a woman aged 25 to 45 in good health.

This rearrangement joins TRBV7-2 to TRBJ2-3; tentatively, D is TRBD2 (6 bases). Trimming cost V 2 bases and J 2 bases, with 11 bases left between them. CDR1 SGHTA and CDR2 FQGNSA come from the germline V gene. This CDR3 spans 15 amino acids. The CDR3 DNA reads TGTGCCAGCAGCTTAAGGCGGGGCCTCACAGATACGCAGTATTTT. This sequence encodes CASSLRRGLTDTQYF.

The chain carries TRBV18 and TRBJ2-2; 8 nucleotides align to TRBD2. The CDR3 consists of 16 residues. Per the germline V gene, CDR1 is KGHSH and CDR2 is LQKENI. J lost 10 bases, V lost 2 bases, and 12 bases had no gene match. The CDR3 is CASSPITGGALEELFF. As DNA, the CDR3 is TGTGCCAGCTCACCAATCACGGGGGGGGCACTCGAGGAGCTGTTTTTT.

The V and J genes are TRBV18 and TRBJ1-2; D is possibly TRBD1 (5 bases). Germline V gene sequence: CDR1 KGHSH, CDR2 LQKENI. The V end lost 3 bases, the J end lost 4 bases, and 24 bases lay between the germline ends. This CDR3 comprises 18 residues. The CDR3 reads CASSPTGHRGVLGYGYTF. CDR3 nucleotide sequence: TGTGCCAGCTCACCGACTGGACACCGGGGAGTACTAGGCTATGGCTACACCTTC.

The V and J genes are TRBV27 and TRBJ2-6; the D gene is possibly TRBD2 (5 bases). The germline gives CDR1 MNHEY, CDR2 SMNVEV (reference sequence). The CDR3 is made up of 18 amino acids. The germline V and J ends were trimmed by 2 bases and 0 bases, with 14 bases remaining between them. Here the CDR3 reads CASSLLGGLNSGANVLTF. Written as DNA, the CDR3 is TGTGCCAGCAGTTTACTTGGCGGACTGAACTCTGGGGCCAACGTCCTGACTTTC.

CDR3 DNA sequence: TGCAGCGTTGGACGGGGGAATAATGAAAAACTGTTTTTT. Its translation is CSVGRGNNEKLFF. The chain joins TRBV29-1 to TRBJ1-4, with TRBD1 as a possible D gene (5 bases). Deletions cut 4 bases from V and 4 bases from J, with 10 bases between. The CDR3 totals 13 residues. The germline V gene encodes CDR1 SQVTM and CDR2 ANQGSEA.

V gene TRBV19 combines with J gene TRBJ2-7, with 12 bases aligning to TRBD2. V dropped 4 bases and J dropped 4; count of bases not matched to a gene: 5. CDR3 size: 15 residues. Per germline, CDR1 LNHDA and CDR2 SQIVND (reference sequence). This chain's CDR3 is CASSTLAGGTYEQYF. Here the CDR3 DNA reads TGTGCCAGTAGTACCCTAGCGGGAGGGACATACGAGCAGTACTTC. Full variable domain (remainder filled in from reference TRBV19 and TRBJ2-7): DGGITQSPKYLFRKEGQNVTLSCEQNLNHDAMYWYRQDPGQGLRLIYYSQIVNDFQKGDIAEGYSVSREKKESFPLTVTSAQKNPTAFYLCASSTLAGGTYEQYFGPGTRLTVT.

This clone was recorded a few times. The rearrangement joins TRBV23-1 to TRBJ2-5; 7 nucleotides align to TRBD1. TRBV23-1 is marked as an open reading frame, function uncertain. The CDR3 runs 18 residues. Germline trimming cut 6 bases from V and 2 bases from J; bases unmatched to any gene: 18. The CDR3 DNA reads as TGCGCCAGCAGCCAGGGGGATGGATTGGGGGCGCCTCAAGAGACCCAGTACTTC. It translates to CASSQGDGLGAPQETQYF.

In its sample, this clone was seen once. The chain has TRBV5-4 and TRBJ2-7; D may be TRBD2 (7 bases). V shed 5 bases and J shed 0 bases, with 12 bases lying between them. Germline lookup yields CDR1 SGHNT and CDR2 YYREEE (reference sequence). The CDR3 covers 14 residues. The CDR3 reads CASRKGGGSYEQYF. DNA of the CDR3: TGTGCCAGCAGGAAGGGAGGGGGCTCCTACGAGCAGTACTTC.

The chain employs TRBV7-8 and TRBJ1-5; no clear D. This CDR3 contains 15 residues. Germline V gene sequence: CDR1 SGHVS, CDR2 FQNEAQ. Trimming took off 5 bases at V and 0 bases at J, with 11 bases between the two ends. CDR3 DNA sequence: TGTGCCAGCAGCCCCTGGGGTAATAGCAATCAGCCCCAGCATTTT. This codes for CASSPWGNSNQPQHF.

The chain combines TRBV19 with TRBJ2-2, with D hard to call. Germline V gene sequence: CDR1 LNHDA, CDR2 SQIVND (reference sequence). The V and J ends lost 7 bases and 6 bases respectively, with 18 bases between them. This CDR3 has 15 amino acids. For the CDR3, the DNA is TGTGCCAGTATCAGGTCAACGGTCGCCCCCGGGGAGCTGTTTTTT. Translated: CASIRSTVAPGELFF.

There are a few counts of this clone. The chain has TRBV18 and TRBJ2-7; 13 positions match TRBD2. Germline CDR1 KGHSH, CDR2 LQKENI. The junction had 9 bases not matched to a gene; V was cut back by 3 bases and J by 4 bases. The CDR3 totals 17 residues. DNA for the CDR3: TGTGCCAGCTCACCCCCGACTAGCGGGAGGATGGATTACGAGCAGTACTTC. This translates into CASSPPTSGRMDYEQYF. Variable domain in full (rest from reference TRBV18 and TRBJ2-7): NAGVMQNPRHLVRRRGQEARLRCSPMKGHSHVYWYRQLPEEGLKFMVYLQKENIIDESGMPKERFSAEFPKEGPSILRIQQVVRGDSAAYFCASSPPTSGRMDYEQYFGPGTRLTVT.

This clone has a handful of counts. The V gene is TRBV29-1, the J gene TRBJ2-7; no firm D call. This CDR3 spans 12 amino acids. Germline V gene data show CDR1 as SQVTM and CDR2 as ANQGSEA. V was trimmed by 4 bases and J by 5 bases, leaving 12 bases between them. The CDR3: CSVVRSGHEQYF. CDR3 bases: TGCAGCGTTGTGAGGTCGGGCCACGAGCAGTACTTC.

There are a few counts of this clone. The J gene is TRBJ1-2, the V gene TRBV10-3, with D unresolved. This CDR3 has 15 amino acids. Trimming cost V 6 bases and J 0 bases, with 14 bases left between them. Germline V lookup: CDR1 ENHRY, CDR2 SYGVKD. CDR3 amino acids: CAISDFSGANYGYTF. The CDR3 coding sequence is TGTGCCATCAGCGATTTCTCCGGAGCTAACTATGGCTACACCTTC.

CDR3 amino acids: CASSFTWAQETQYF. The CDR3 DNA reads as TGTGCCAGCAGCTTCACCTGGGCGCAAGAGACCCAGTACTTC. The gene calls are TRBV5-6 and TRBJ2-5; D call uncertain. The CDR3 is 14 amino acids. Trimming cost V 2 bases and J 2 bases, with 10 bases left between them. Germline loops: CDR1 SGHDT, CDR2 YYEEEE. The whole variable domain, remainder taken from reference TRBV5-6 and TRBJ2-5, is DAGVTQSPTHLIKTRGQQVTLRCSPKSGHDTVSWYQQALGQGPQFIFQYYEEEERQRGNFPDRFSGHQFPNYSSELNVNALLLGDSALYLCASSFTWAQETQYFGPGTRLLVL.

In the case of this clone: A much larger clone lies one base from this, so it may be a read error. CDR3: CAIGAYEQYF. In DNA, the CDR3 is TGTGCCATCGGGGCCTACGAGCAGTACTTC. The rearrangement uses TRBV6-1 and TRBJ2-7; possible D gene TRBD2, 5 bases. This CDR3 has 10 residues. Trimming shortened V by 10 bases and J by 2 bases, and 6 bases separated the two germline ends. Germline CDR1 MNHNS, CDR2 SASEGT.

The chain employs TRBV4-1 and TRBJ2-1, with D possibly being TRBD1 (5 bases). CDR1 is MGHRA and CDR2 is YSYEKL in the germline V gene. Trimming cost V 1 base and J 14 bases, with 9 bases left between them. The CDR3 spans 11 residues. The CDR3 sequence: CASSQGQKEFF. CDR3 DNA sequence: TGCGCCAGCAGCCAAGGACAGAAGGAGTTCTTC.

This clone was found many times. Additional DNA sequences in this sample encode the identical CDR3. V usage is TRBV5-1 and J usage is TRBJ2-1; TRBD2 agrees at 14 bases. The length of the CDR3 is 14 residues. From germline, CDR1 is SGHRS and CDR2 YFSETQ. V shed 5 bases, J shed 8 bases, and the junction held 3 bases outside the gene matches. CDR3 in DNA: TGCGCCAGCAGGGGGACTAGCGGGAGAGATGAGCAGTTCTTC. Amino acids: CASRGTSGRDEQFF.

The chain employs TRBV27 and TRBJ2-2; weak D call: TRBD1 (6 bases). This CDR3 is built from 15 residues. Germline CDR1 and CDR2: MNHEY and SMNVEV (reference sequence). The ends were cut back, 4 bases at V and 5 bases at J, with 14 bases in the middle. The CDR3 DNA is TGTGCCAGCAGTTCTAGGGCAGGGGTGACCGGGGAGCTGTTTTTT. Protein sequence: CASSSRAGVTGELFF.